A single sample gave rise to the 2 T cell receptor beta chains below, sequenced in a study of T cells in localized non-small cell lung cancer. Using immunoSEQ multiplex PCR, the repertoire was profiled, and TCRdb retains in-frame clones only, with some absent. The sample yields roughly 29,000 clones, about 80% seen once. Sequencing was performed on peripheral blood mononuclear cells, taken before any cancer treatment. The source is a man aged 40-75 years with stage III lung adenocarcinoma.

The CDR3 bases are TGTGCCAGCAGGCGGTATGGGGAAGATACGCAGTATTTT. Translated: CASRRYGEDTQYF. This chain connects TRBV27 to TRBJ2-3; no clear D gene. The germline gives CDR1 MNHEY, CDR2 SMNVEV (reference sequence). Trimming left V 6 bases short and J 5 bases short, with 12 bases between. The CDR3 spans 13 residues.

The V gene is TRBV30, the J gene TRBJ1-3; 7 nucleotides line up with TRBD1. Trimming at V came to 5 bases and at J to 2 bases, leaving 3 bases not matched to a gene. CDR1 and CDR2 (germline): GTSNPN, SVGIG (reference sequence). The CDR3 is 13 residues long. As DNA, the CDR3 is TGTGCCTGGGGGGACAGTCCTGGAAACACCATATATTTT. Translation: CAWGDSPGNTIYF.